This TCR beta chain was identified during a study of blood T cell repertoires in COVID-19 (dated by TCRdb to 2020 to 2022). Notes on the research overall: Samples covering the acute and convalescent phases of COVID-19 were provided by collaborators in the United States, Italy and Spain. The repertoires were released in a freely available public database intended as a resource for research on the immune response to SARS-CoV-2. Subjects who had been exposed to COVID-19, were actively infected with it, or had recovered from it provided the deeply sampled blood TCRbeta repertoires that made up the dataset. Where available, HLA class I and class II types were taken from metadata supplied by the sample provider and were not determined by assay-based typing. The sample metadata nearly always contained a de-identified subject ID, COVID-19 status, age in years and sex. The prospective study material was composed of cDNA or gDNA derived from T cells, B-cell-depleted T cells, or PBMCs. The samples were drawn from two sources: the first 160 participants of the ongoing ImmuneRACE study, and 1,200 or so subjects contributed by 6 global collaborators.

Study-wide conclusions, independent of this receptor: The amount of clinical and demographic metadata varied by source and participant and was provided uncurated.

The immunoSEQ Assay, a bias-controlled multiplex PCR, was used to amplify TCRbeta CDR3 regions from genomic DNA. As for the authors' bioinformatics: The number of nucleated cells in each sample was estimated from the amplification of reference gene primers within the assay. To quantify the absolute abundance of each unique TCRbeta CDR3 rearrangement, sequence reads were collapsed and filtered. For each sample, productive Simpson clonality was calculated as the square root of Simpson's diversity index over productive rearrangements. TCRdb re-hosts the immuneACCESS table, in-frame sequences only. Its copies lack some clones; in the studies checked, an unresolved V gene accounts for under half of them, and the cause for the rest is not known. Clonal size and the V and J genes are those of that table, whereas D and trimming came from the DNA. The sample table records about 210,000 clones; approximately 84% of these occur just once. Approximately 8.1% of the sample is in the top ten clones.

Of note for this clone: It lacks a known antigen. Base-call qualities are not available, and no considerably larger clone is one nucleotide away.

Whole blood was collected in K2EDTA tubes by collaborating institutions according to the institutions' own protocols. For TCRbeta analysis, collaborator samples were shipped as frozen whole blood, as isolated PBMCs, or as DNA extracted from either sample type. The CDR3 numbers 16 residues from cysteine through phenylalanine. Just the 48-base CDR3 DNA is kept, in frame starting at base 1. The germline V gene provides CDR1 SGHRS and CDR2 YFSETQ. Unmatched junction bases come to 4, with V trimmed by 2 bases and J by 4 bases. This chain is built from TRBV5-1 and TRBJ2-1; 12 nucleotides in the junction match TRBD2. The sequence derives from a woman aged 45-65 years with active or convalescent COVID-19. Sequenced input: peripheral blood. This receptor carries the CDR3 CASSFPTSGSYNEQFF. The DNA sequence is given as TGCGCCAGCAGCTTCCCGACTAGCGGGAGTTACAATGAGCAGTTCTTC.